The present T cell receptor beta chain was sequenced within a study of blood T cell repertoires in COVID-19. Looking at the study overall: Some COVID-19 samples were acute and others convalescent; all came from the United States, Italy and Spain. Sources were T cells, B-cell-depleted T cells, or PBMCs; the material itself was cDNA or gDNA.

Here immunoSEQ multiplex PCR was the method, and the copy in TCRdb shows in-frame clones only, minus some. The data hold some 200,000 clones, with roughly 89% observed a single time. The germline CDR1 and CDR2 sequences are MNHNY and SVGAGI (reference sequence). V lost 0 bases and J lost 10, with 6 bases in between. This CDR3 is 12 amino acids long. Recruited during active infection, patients (from Seattle) were subsequently followed longitudinally. Sequencing input: peripheral blood. The chain joins TRBV6-6 to TRBJ1-4, with D uncertain. This TCR was sampled from a woman aged 70-85 years with COVID-19, enrolled during active disease. The CDR3, as DNA: TGTGCCAGCAGTTACTCGGCAGGAAAACTGTTTTTT. It is translated as CASSYSAGKLFF.